These 6 T cell receptor beta chains came from one sample sequenced in a study of somatic mutations in cytotoxic T cells in rheumatoid arthritis. The protocol was immunoSEQ multiplex PCR, while the TCRdb copy is restricted to in-frame clones and leaves out a portion. The table lists 6,000 to 8,500 clones, around 75% of them singletons. The sample taken for sequencing was CD8+ T cells sorted from blood. These receptor sequences come from a woman aged 55 to 70 in good health.

The chain carries TRBV4-3 and TRBJ2-4; 7 bases align to TRBD1. Looked up from germline, CDR1 is LGHNA and CDR2 is YSLEER. There are 15 residues in the CDR3. V lost 4 bases to trimming and J lost 8 bases; unmatched junction nucleotides: 11. The DNA of the CDR3 is TGCGCCAGCAGCCGCAGACTCCTTCAGGGGGACATTCAGTACTTC. This sequence encodes CASSRRLLQGDIQYF.

CDR3 DNA sequence: TGTGCCAGCAGTGAATGGCTAGCGATGAGCACAGATACGCAGTATTTT. Encoded protein: CASSEWLAMSTDTQYF. The chain carries TRBV2 and TRBJ2-3; possible D gene TRBD2, 6 bases. Germline V CDR1 and CDR2: SNHLY, FYNNEI. V was cut by 2 bases and J by 0 bases, with 12 bases left in between. The CDR3 extends over 16 amino acids.

J is TRBJ2-3 and V is TRBV11-2; 8 nucleotides match TRBD2. J gave up 5 bases and V 3 bases, and 7 bases lay outside the gene matches. There are 15 residues in the CDR3. CDR1 is SGHAT and CDR2 is FQNNGV in the germline V gene. CDR3 sequence reads: CASSLGGGREDTQYF. CDR3 DNA: TGTGCCAGCAGCTTGGGCGGGGGGCGGGAAGATACGCAGTATTTT.

The genes are TRBV5-5 and TRBJ1-1, with a possible D match to TRBD1 (6 bases). There are 13 residues in the CDR3. The germline CDR1 and CDR2 sequences are SGHKS and YYEKEE (reference sequence). V was shortened by 3 bases and J by 1 base, with 7 bases between the two germline ends. The CDR3 DNA reads as TGTGCCAGCAGCTGGGGACAGAACACTGAAGCTTTCTTT. Amino acid sequence: CASSWGQNTEAFF.

V and J are TRBV18 and TRBJ2-5; 8 bases fit TRBD1. There are 17 residues in the CDR3. CDR1 is KGHSH, CDR2 LQKENI, per germline. With 6 bases clipped from V and 2 bases from J, the junction kept 14 bases outside the gene matches. Here the CDR3 reads CASSPEGQAYLQETQYF. CDR3 sequence (DNA): TGTGCCAGCTCTCCCGAGGGACAGGCGTATCTACAAGAGACCCAGTACTTC.

The rearrangement joins TRBV27 to TRBJ2-2; tentative D call: TRBD2 (6 bases). The V and J ends lost 6 bases and 1 base respectively, with 9 bases between them. Germline CDR1 MNHEY, CDR2 SMNVEV (reference sequence). This CDR3 spans 14 amino acids. Written as DNA, the CDR3 is TGTGCCAGCAGGCCGGGACTGAACACCGGGGAGCTGTTTTTT. Its protein is CASRPGLNTGELFF.